Presented here are 8 T cell receptor beta chains from one specimen sequenced in a study of breast tumors, draining lymph nodes, adjacent tissues. TCRdb re-called the multiplex PCR reads with MiXCR, one entry per CDR3 protein. The table includes approximately 280,000 distinct CDR3 sequences, roughly 31% detected once. Samples came from axillary lymph nodes draining the breast cancer. Sequenced input: axillary lymph node tissue. The source is a female donor with breast cancer. Some clones in this sample may be carry-over from other donors' samples.

The chain combines TRBV5-4 with TRBJ2-1, with 9 positions matching TRBD2. The germline V gene encodes CDR1 SGHNT and CDR2 YYREEE (reference sequence). With V trimmed by 1 base and J by 8 bases, 10 bases remained unmatched. The CDR3 length is 16 residues. The CDR3, as DNA: TGTGCCAGCAGCTTGCCTAGCGGGATTGGGGGAGATGAGCAGTTCTTC. Translation: CASSLPSGIGGDEQFF.

The V and J genes are TRBV29-1 and TRBJ1-4; D may be TRBD1 (5 bases). This CDR3 spans 14 amino acids. V lost 4 bases and J lost 8, with 17 bases in between. In germline, CDR1 is SQVTM, CDR2 ANQGSEA. CDR3 residues: CSVVLRVKGEKLFF. CDR3 coding DNA: TGCAGCGTTGTACTACGGGTTAAGGGGGAAAAACTGTTTTTT.

Many counts were recorded for this clonotype. J is TRBJ2-3 and V is TRBV10-1, with 8 bases lining up with TRBD2. The germline gives CDR1 WNHNN, CDR2 SYGVQD (reference sequence). CDR3 length: 13 residues. V lost 4 bases, J lost 8 bases, and 5 bases stayed unmatched. The CDR3 loop is CASSGASGFTQYF. For the CDR3, the DNA is TGCGCCAGCAGTGGGGCTAGCGGGTTTACGCAGTATTTT.

In this sample, this clonotype turned up a few times. A much larger clone is a single base away; this may be a read error. The chain uses TRBV20-1 and TRBJ2-3, with TRBD2 matching over 14 bases. V lost 7 bases and J lost 9; bases outside the gene matches: 15. The germline V gene encodes CDR1 DFQATT and CDR2 SNEGSKA (reference sequence). CDR3 length equals 16 residues. CDR3: CSVPPGLAGAKGTQYF. The CDR3 DNA reads TGCAGTGTTCCCCCGGGACTAGCGGGGGCTAAGGGGACGCAGTATTTT.

Ten or more counts support this clonotype. The V call is TRBV9, the J call TRBJ2-3, with 9 bases that match TRBD2. After removal of 2 bases from V and 0 bases from J, the junction contained 1 base not matched to a gene. Germline CDR1 and CDR2: SGDLS and YYNGEE. The CDR3 is made up of 15 amino acids. CDR3 nucleotide sequence: TGTGCCAGCAGCGTGCTAGCGGGGAGCACAGATACGCAGTATTTT. It specifies CASSVLAGSTDTQYF.

This clonotype was detected only a few times. V is TRBV6-2 or TRBV6-3 and J is TRBJ2-7, with a possible D match to TRBD2 (6 bases). V was pared by 6 bases and J by 3 bases, with 21 bases between. The CDR3 spans 16 residues. The germline V gene has CDR1 MNHEY and CDR2 SVGEGT. This CDR3 is CASRSDRVVGGYEQYF. As DNA, the CDR3 is TGTGCCAGCAGAAGCGACCGGGTGGTGGGGGGCTACGAGCAGTACTTC.

In regard to this clonotype: A much larger clonotype is one base distant, so this may be a read error. Because it lacks the conserved phenylalanine or tryptophan at the end, this CDR3 is likely a read error. The CDR3 spells CASTDGVEETQYS. CDR3 DNA sequence: TGTGCCAGCACCGACGGGGTGGAAGAGACCCAGTACTCC. The chain employs TRBV9 and TRBJ2-5, with a tentative D call TRBD2 (5 bases). The V end was cut by 6 bases, the J end by 3 bases, with 12 bases between. The CDR3 loop spans 13 amino acids. Germline loops: CDR1 SGDLS, CDR2 YYNGEE.

Details on this clonotype: Given a much more abundant clone one base away, this may be a read error. CDR3 loop: CASSQAGGLLHEQYF. The CDR3 DNA reads as TGCGCCAGCAGCCAAGCCGGAGGCCTACTCCACGAGCAGTACTTC. The J gene is TRBJ2-7, the V gene TRBV4-1; weak D call: TRBD2 (5 bases). The germline gives CDR1 MGHRA, CDR2 YSYEKL. Trimming stripped 1 base from V and 5 bases from J, with 15 bases between. The CDR3 is 15 amino acids.